The T cell receptor (beta chain) under discussion was sequenced for a study of shared clonotypes between healthy human individuals. Whole-study context: A few men and a couple of women, aged 18 to 49, were donors. Study outcomes and limitations: Rarefaction revealed incomplete sorted-subset sequencing despite large depth.

Naive CD8 cells, CD45RO-negative and positively selected for CCR7, excluded terminally differentiated effector memory CD45RA+ cells. In the case of this clone: As yet, its antigen is unknown.

In replicate PCRs of sorted subsets, approximately 210 ng DNA, approximately 30,000 T cell genomes, was used. In the original workflow: ImmunoSEQ junction-only sequences lacked quality scores, so their filtering differed. Method: immunoSEQ multiplex PCR; TCRdb's copy keeps in-frame clones and lacks some. Clone size and V and J calls were adopted from that table, with D and trimming inferred from the DNA. The data show around 600,000 clones, 85% to 95% seen once. Sequenced material: naive CD8+ T cells sorted from blood. This TCR derives from a woman aged 25 to 39 in good health.

CDR3 DNA sequence: TGCGCCAGCAGCCAAGAGGGGAGTTTCTACGAGCAGTACTTC. Its protein is CASSQEGSFYEQYF. The chain has TRBV4-1 and TRBJ2-7, with D possibly being TRBD2 (5 bases). V lost 0 bases to trimming and J lost 3 bases, with 9 bases between them. CDR1 MGHRA and CDR2 YSYEKL come from the germline V gene. CDR3 length: 14 residues.